This T cell receptor (beta chain) is drawn from a study of Graves' ophthalmopathy and Graves' hyperthyroidism. On the study more broadly: Investigators collected peripheral blood at initial diagnosis, before any treatment was given. Study results and caveats: Most expanded thyroid clonotypes above 0.001 frequency also appeared in blood.

For this clonotype: The target antigen is unknown.

This CDR3 contains 15 residues. The V end lost 4 bases, the J end lost 0 bases, and 12 bases lay between the germline ends. The germline CDR1 and CDR2 sequences are MNHNS and SASEGT. Scientists amplified the TCR beta CDR3 regions from RNA transcripts. The authors performed first-round RT-PCR with HTBI primers and then a second-round multiplex PCR. TCRdb passed the multiplex PCR reads through MiXCR, listing each CDR3 protein once. The table includes some 400,000 distinct CDR3 sequences, approximately 16% detected once. Source material: peripheral blood. The chain uses TRBV6-1 and TRBJ1-1; possibly TRBD1 for D (6 bases). This TCR was sampled from a woman aged 18-29 years with Graves' ophthalmopathy. In nucleotides, the CDR3 is TGTGCCAGCAGTGGCCCGGACAGTTTGAACACTGAAGCTTTCTTT. Its translation: CASSGPDSLNTEAFF.